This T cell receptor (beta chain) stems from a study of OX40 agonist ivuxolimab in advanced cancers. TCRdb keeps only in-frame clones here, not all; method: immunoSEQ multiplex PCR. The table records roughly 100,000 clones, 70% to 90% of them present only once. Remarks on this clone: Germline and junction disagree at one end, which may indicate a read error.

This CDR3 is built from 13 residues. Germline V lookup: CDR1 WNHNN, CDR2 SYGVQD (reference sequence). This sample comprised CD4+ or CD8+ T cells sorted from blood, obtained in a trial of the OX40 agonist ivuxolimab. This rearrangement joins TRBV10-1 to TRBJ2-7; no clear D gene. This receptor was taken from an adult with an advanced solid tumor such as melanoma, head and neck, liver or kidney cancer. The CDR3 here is CASSEGASTELNF. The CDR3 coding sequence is TGCGCCAGCAGTGAGGGCGCCTCGACGGAGTTGAACTTC.